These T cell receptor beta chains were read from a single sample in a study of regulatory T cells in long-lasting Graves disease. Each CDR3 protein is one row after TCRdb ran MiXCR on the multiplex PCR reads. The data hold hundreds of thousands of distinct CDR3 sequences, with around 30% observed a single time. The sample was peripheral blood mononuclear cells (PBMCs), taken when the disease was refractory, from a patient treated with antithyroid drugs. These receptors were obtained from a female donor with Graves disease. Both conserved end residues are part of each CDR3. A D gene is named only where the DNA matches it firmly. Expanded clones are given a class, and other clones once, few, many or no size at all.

CDR3nt: TGTGCCAGCAGTCGGCCCGGGGGGACCTATGGCTACACCTTC
CDR3aa: CASSRPGGTYGYTF
j_gene: TRBJ1-2
v_gene: TRBV12-3/TRBV12-4
abundance: few
d_gene: -

CDR3nt: TGTGCCAGCAGTCCACAGGGGTGGTCACCCCTCCACTTT
CDR3aa: CASSPQGWSPLHF
j_gene: TRBJ1-6
v_gene: TRBV12-3/TRBV12-4
abundance: -
d_gene: TRBD1

CDR3nt: TGTGCCAGCAGCTTAGATTGGGGAGAGACCCAGTACTTC
CDR3aa: CASSLDWGETQYF
j_gene: TRBJ2-5
v_gene: TRBV11-1
abundance: many
d_gene: -

CDR3nt: TGTGCTAGCAGTCCCCGGACAGCTACTATTGCAACTAATGAAAAACTGTTTTTT
CDR3aa: CASSPRTATIATNEKLFF
j_gene: TRBJ1-4
v_gene: TRBV6-1
abundance: -
d_gene: -

CDR3nt: TGTGCCAGCAGTGAAGCGCATAGGGGGTATGGCTACACCTTC
CDR3aa: CASSEAHRGYGYTF
j_gene: TRBJ1-2
v_gene: TRBV6-1
abundance: many
d_gene: -

CDR3nt: TGTGCCAACAGCCAAGGACTAGCGGCCGGGGAGCTGTTTTTT
CDR3aa: CANSQGLAAGELFF
j_gene: TRBJ2-2
v_gene: TRBV3-1
abundance: -
d_gene: TRBD2

CDR3nt: TGTGCCAGCAGTACCTGGGATTTGGGAACAGATACGCAGTATTTT
CDR3aa: CASSTWDLGTDTQYF
j_gene: TRBJ2-3
v_gene: TRBV6-1
abundance: -
d_gene: -

CDR3nt: TGTGCCACCAGGACAGGGGTGGTGGAGTATGGCTACACCTTC
CDR3aa: CATRTGVVEYGYTF
j_gene: TRBJ1-2
v_gene: TRBV19
abundance: -
d_gene: TRBD1

CDR3nt: TGTGCCAGTAGTATCGTGGGACTGGGACATGAAGCTTTCTTT
CDR3aa: CASSIVGLGHEAFF
j_gene: TRBJ1-1
v_gene: TRBV19
abundance: few
d_gene: -

CDR3nt: TGTGCCAGCAGTTGGGGCGGAGCCTACGAGCAGTACTTC
CDR3aa: CASSWGGAYEQYF
j_gene: TRBJ2-7
v_gene: TRBV12-3/TRBV12-4
abundance: many
d_gene: -

CDR3nt: TGTGCCAGTAGTATATTCCCAGGTTCCTACGAGCAGTACTTC
CDR3aa: CASSIFPGSYEQYF
j_gene: TRBJ2-7
v_gene: TRBV19
abundance: -
d_gene: -

CDR3nt: TGTGCCAGCAGCGTCGGCGGGGGCAAGGACACCGGGGAGCTGTTTTTT
CDR3aa: CASSVGGGKDTGELFF
j_gene: TRBJ2-2
v_gene: TRBV11-2
abundance: few
d_gene: -

CDR3nt: TGTGCCAGCAGTCCCCTTTTGCGGACAGGGGAGGGCTTTGGGTATGGCTACACCTTC
CDR3aa: CASSPLLRTGEGFGYGYTF
j_gene: TRBJ1-2
v_gene: TRBV27
abundance: few
d_gene: TRBD1

CDR3nt: TGTGCCAGCAGCCCGCGGACAGGGGTCGGAGAAAAACTGTTTTTT
CDR3aa: CASSPRTGVGEKLFF
j_gene: TRBJ1-4
v_gene: TRBV7-8
abundance: -
d_gene: TRBD1

CDR3nt: TGTGCCAGCAGCTTAGTCATTGGGACATCCCTCTCCTACGAGCAGTACTTC
CDR3aa: CASSLVIGTSLSYEQYF
j_gene: TRBJ2-7
v_gene: TRBV13
abundance: few
d_gene: -

CDR3nt: TGTGCCAGCAGTGAGGCACCCGGACAGGCATTCCACTTT
CDR3aa: CASSEAPGQAFHF
j_gene: TRBJ1-6
v_gene: TRBV25-1
abundance: few
d_gene: TRBD1

CDR3nt: TGCAGTGCTAGAGTAATGGGCCGGCGAGGGGACACTGAAGCTTTCTTT
CDR3aa: CSARVMGRRGDTEAFF
j_gene: TRBJ1-1
v_gene: TRBV20-1
abundance: -
d_gene: -

CDR3nt: TGTGCCAGCAGCTCCCCGCTAGAGGCGAACCACGAGCAGTACTTC
CDR3aa: CASSSPLEANHEQYF
j_gene: TRBJ2-7
v_gene: TRBV6-1
abundance: -
d_gene: -

CDR3nt: TGCAGCGTTGAGTCTCCAAGGGGAGGCTACACCTTC
CDR3aa: CSVESPRGGYTF
j_gene: TRBJ1-2
v_gene: TRBV29-1
abundance: few
d_gene: -

CDR3nt: TGTGCCAGCAGACCACCGGGACTCATTCCCTACGAGCAGTACTTC
CDR3aa: CASRPPGLIPYEQYF
j_gene: TRBJ2-7
v_gene: TRBV6-2/TRBV6-3
abundance: -
d_gene: -

CDR3nt: TGTGCCAGCAGCCCGGGCCCATCGGGTGAAAAACTGTTTTTT
CDR3aa: CASSPGPSGEKLFF
j_gene: TRBJ1-4
v_gene: TRBV3-1
abundance: many
d_gene: -

CDR3nt: TGCGCCAGTTCAGAGACCCAGTACTTC
CDR3aa: CASSETQYF
j_gene: TRBJ2-5
v_gene: TRBV10-1
abundance: few
d_gene: -

CDR3nt: TGTGCCAGCAGCCTATACTCACCCGGGGGCTATAGCAATCAGCCCCAGCATTTT
CDR3aa: CASSLYSPGGYSNQPQHF
j_gene: TRBJ1-5
v_gene: TRBV7-2
abundance: -
d_gene: -

CDR3nt: TGTGCCAGCAGTTTTTCCGGACAGGGGAAACAGCCCCAGCATTTT
CDR3aa: CASSFSGQGKQPQHF
j_gene: TRBJ1-5
v_gene: TRBV28
abundance: -
d_gene: TRBD1

CDR3nt: TGTGCCAGCAGTTTATCAATACTACCCAGCGGGGAGCTGTTTTTT
CDR3aa: CASSLSILPSGELFF
j_gene: TRBJ2-2
v_gene: TRBV27
abundance: -
d_gene: -

CDR3nt: TGCAGTGCTGGGGGACTCCTTGAAGAGACCCAGTACTTC
CDR3aa: CSAGGLLEETQYF
j_gene: TRBJ2-5
v_gene: TRBV20-1
abundance: -
d_gene: -

CDR3nt: TGCAGCGCTAGAGGGATCCAGGGGGATTCGAGCTACACCTTC
CDR3aa: CSARGIQGDSSYTF
j_gene: TRBJ1-2
v_gene: TRBV20-1
abundance: -
d_gene: TRBD1

CDR3nt: TGCGCCAGCAGCCAAGATCTGGGCAGCTCCTATAATTCACCCCTCCACTTT
CDR3aa: CASSQDLGSSYNSPLHF
j_gene: TRBJ1-6
v_gene: TRBV4-1
abundance: -
d_gene: -

CDR3nt: TGTGCCAGCAGTCCCCTGGTATGGCAGACCCTCGAGGAAACCGGGGAGCTGTTTTTT
CDR3aa: CASSPLVWQTLEETGELFF
j_gene: TRBJ2-2
v_gene: TRBV27
abundance: few
d_gene: -

CDR3nt: TGCAGTGCTGCCAAAGACAGTCTGAACACTGAAGCTTTCTTT
CDR3aa: CSAAKDSLNTEAFF
j_gene: TRBJ1-1
v_gene: TRBV20-1
abundance: few
d_gene: -

CDR3nt: TGTGCCAGCAGTTTAGCAGGGGGGTTTTCATTCACTGAAGCTTTCTTT
CDR3aa: CASSLAGGFSFTEAFF
j_gene: TRBJ1-1
v_gene: TRBV27
abundance: -
d_gene: TRBD1

CDR3nt: TGTGCCAGCAGTTCCCGGGGGTATGGCAATCAGCCCCAGCATTTT
CDR3aa: CASSSRGYGNQPQHF
j_gene: TRBJ1-5
v_gene: TRBV12-3/TRBV12-4
abundance: -
d_gene: -

CDR3nt: TGCAGTGCAGACGGGAAGGGTTCCTACGAGCAGTACTTC
CDR3aa: CSADGKGSYEQYF
j_gene: TRBJ2-7
v_gene: TRBV20-1
abundance: -
d_gene: -

CDR3nt: TGTGCCAGCAGGGGGACAGTAGTCCACGAGCAGTACTTC
CDR3aa: CASRGTVVHEQYF
j_gene: TRBJ2-7
v_gene: TRBV6-1
abundance: -
d_gene: TRBD1

CDR3nt: TGTGCCAGCAGTGTATTACAGGGGCTGGTCGCTGAAGCTTTCTTT
CDR3aa: CASSVLQGLVAEAFF
j_gene: TRBJ1-1
v_gene: TRBV2
abundance: many
d_gene: TRBD1

CDR3nt: TGTGCCAGCAGTTCCGGACTAGCGGGAGCTGGTGAGCAGTACTTC
CDR3aa: CASSSGLAGAGEQYF
j_gene: TRBJ2-7
v_gene: TRBV12-3/TRBV12-4
abundance: many
d_gene: TRBD2

CDR3nt: TGTGCCAGCACTCTGGGAGGCAGGGGGAACCCTGAAGCTTTCTTT
CDR3aa: CASTLGGRGNPEAFF
j_gene: TRBJ1-1
v_gene: TRBV12-3/TRBV12-4
abundance: -
d_gene: TRBD1

CDR3nt: TGTGCCAGCAGCACAGGGGTAGGCAATCAGCCCCAGCATTTT
CDR3aa: CASSTGVGNQPQHF
j_gene: TRBJ1-5
v_gene: TRBV28
abundance: -
d_gene: TRBD1

CDR3nt: TGTGCCATCAGTGAGTCCGACGTAAGCTCCTACGAGCAGTACTTC
CDR3aa: CAISESDVSSYEQYF
j_gene: TRBJ2-7
v_gene: TRBV10-3
abundance: -
d_gene: -

CDR3nt: TGTGCCAGCAGCTTAGGGACAAGAAATAATTCACCCCTCCACTTT
CDR3aa: CASSLGTRNNSPLHF
j_gene: TRBJ1-6
v_gene: TRBV13
abundance: -
d_gene: -

CDR3nt: TGTGCCAGCAGCTTATTGACCTCCCGGCAGACCATCTATGGCTACACCTTC
CDR3aa: CASSLLTSRQTIYGYTF
j_gene: TRBJ1-2
v_gene: TRBV7-9
abundance: few
d_gene: -

CDR3nt: TGCAGTGCTACGGGGGCCATCCTCCTCACAGATACGCAGTATTTT
CDR3aa: CSATGAILLTDTQYF
j_gene: TRBJ2-3
v_gene: TRBV20-1
abundance: few
d_gene: -